This T cell receptor beta chain was observed in a study of identifying expanded T cells in peripheral blood. General study findings and limits: Technical replicates showed around 1.2 changed clones; around two weeks approximately 15; four weeks 19.

Using immunoSEQ multiplex PCR, the repertoire was profiled, and TCRdb retains in-frame clones only, with some absent. Seen here are 80,000 to 90,000 clones, approximately 83% observed once, and the top ten hold 4.5% to 7%. CDR3 length equals 15 residues. V was shortened by 4 bases and J by 0 bases, with 11 bases between the two germline ends. Germline V lookup: CDR1 SGHVS, CDR2 FNYEAQ. In regard to this clone: Its target is unknown.

No infections or other immune events were documented during collection. This TCR was recovered from a person between 18 and 75 years old in good health. The sample consisted of blood. The J gene is TRBJ2-3, the V gene TRBV7-6; D is unresolved. Here the CDR3 DNA reads TGTGCCAGCAGCTCCCAAGTTTCTAGCACAGATACGCAGTATTTT. Translated: CASSSQVSSTDTQYF.